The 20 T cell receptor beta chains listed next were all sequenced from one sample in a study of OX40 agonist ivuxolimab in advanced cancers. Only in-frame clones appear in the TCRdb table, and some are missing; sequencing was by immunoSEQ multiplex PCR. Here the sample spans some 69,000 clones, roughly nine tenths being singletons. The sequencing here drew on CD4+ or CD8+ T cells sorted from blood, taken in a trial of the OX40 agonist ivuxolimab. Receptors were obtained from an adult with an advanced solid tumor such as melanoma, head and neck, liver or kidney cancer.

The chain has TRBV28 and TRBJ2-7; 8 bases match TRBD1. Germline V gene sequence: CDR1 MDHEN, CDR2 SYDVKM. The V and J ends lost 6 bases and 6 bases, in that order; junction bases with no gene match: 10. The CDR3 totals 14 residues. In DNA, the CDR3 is TGTGCCAGCAGCATGAGACAGGGGAGGTTCGAGCAGTACTTC. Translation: CASSMRQGRFEQYF.

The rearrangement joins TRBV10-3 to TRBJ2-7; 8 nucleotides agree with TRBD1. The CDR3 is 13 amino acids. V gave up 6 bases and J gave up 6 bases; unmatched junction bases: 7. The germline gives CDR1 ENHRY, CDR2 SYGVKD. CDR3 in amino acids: CAIRPGGGGEQYF. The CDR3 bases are TGTGCCATCAGGCCAGGGGGCGGAGGCGAGCAGTACTTC.

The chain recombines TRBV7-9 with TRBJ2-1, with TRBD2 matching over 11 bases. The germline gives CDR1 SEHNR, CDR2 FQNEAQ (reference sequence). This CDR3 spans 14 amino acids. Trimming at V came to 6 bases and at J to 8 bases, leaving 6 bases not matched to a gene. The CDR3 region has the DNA TGTGCCAGCAGACGACTAGCGGGAAATGATGAGCAGTTCTTC. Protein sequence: CASRRLAGNDEQFF.

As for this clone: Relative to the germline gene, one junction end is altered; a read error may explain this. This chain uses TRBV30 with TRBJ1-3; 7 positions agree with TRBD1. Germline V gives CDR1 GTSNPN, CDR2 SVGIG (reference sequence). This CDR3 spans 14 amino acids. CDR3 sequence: CAWMTGMTGNTIYF. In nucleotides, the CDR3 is TGTGCTTGGATGACAGGGATGACGGGAAACACCATATATTTT.

Here the CDR3 reads CASSLGQGTYYGYTF. CDR3 DNA sequence: TGTGCCAGCAGCTTAGGACAGGGTACTTACTATGGCTACACCTTC. The genes are TRBV7-8 and TRBJ1-2; 7 bases line up with TRBD1. Germline V lookup: CDR1 SGHVS, CDR2 FQNEAQ. The CDR3 sequence is 15 residues long. V shed 1 base and J 3 bases; nucleotides not matched to a gene: 5. The full variable domain, with the rest looked up from reference TRBV7-8 and TRBJ1-2, is GAGVSQSPRYKVAKRGQDVALRCDPISGHVSLFWYQQALGQGPEFLTYFQNEAQLDKSGLPSDRFFAERPEGSVSTLKIQRTQQEDSAVYLCASSLGQGTYYGYTFGSGTRLTVV.

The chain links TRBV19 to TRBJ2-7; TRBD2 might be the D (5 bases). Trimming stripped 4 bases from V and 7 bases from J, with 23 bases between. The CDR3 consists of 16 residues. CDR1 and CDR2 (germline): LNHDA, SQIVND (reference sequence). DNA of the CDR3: TGTGCCAGTAGTAGGGCGGCGATGCGGGTCAATGGTGAGCAGTACTTC. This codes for CASSRAAMRVNGEQYF.

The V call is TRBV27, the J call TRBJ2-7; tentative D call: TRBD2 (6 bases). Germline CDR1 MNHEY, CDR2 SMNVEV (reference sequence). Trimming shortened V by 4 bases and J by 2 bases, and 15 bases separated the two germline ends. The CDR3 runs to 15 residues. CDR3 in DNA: TGTGCCAGCAGTTCCCCCGGGGGACCGGCCTACGAGCAGTACTTC. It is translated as CASSSPGGPAYEQYF.

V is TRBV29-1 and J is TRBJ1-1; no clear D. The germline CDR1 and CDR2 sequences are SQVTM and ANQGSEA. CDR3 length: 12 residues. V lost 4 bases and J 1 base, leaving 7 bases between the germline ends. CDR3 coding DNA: TGCAGCGTTGGTGGAGCGAACACTGAAGCTTTCTTT. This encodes CSVGGANTEAFF.

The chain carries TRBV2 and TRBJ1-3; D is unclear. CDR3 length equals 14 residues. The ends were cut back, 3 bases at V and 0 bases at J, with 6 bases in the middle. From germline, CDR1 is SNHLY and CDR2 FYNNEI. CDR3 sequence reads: CASSDRTSGNTIYF. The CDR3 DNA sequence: TGTGCCAGCAGTGACAGGACCTCTGGAAACACCATATATTTT.

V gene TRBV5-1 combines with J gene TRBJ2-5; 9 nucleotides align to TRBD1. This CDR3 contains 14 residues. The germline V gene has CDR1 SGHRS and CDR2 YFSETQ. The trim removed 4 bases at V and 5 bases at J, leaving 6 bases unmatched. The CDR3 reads CASSLIQGAETQYF. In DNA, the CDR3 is TGCGCCAGCAGCCTAATACAGGGGGCGGAGACCCAGTACTTC.

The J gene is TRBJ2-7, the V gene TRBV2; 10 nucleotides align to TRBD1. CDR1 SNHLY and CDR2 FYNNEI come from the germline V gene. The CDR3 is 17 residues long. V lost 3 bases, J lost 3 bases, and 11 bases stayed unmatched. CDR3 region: CASSDKVPGQGLYEQYF. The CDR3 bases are TGTGCCAGCAGTGATAAGGTACCGGGACAGGGGCTCTACGAGCAGTACTTC.

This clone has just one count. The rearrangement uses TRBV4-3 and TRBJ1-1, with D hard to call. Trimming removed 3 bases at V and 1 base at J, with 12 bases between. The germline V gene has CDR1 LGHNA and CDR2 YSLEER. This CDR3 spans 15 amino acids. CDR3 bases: TGCGCCAGCAGCCACAGTTCTCTCGGGAACACTGAAGCTTTCTTT. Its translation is CASSHSSLGNTEAFF.

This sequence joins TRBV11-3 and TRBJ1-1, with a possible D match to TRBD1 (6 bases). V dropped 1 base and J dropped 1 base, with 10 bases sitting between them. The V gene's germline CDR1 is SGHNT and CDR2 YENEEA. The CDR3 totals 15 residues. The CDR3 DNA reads TGTGCCAGCAGCTTAGTAGGGGGTTCGAACACTGAAGCTTTCTTT. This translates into CASSLVGGSNTEAFF.

CDR3 sequence reads: CASSSYTGLAGEIETQYF. In nucleotides, the CDR3 is TGTGCCAGCAGCTCATATACGGGACTAGCGGGAGAGATAGAGACCCAGTACTTC. The chain is built from TRBV7-9 and TRBJ2-5; 14 nucleotides match TRBD2. The CDR3 has 18 amino acids. The V gene's germline CDR1 is SEHNR and CDR2 FQNEAQ (reference sequence). Trimming removed 4 bases from V and 4 bases from J; junction bases left unmatched: 11.

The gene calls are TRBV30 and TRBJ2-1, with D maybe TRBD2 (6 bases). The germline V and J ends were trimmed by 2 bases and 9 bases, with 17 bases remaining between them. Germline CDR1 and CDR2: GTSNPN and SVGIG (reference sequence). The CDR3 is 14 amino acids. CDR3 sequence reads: CAWSTGTARGEQFF. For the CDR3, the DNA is TGTGCCTGGAGTACTGGGACTGCGCGCGGTGAGCAGTTCTTC.

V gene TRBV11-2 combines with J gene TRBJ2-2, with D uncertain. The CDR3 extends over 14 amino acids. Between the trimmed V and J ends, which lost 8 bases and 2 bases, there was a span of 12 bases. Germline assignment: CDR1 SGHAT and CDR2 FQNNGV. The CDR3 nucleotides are TGTGCCAGCTTCTTAAACCTCAACACCGGGGAGCTGTTTTTT. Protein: CASFLNLNTGELFF.

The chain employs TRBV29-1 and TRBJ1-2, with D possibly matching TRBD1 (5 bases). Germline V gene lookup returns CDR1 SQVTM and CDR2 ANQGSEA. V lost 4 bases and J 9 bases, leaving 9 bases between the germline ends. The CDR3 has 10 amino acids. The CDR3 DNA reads TGCAGCGTTGGCGACAGCAGCTACACCTTC. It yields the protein CSVGDSSYTF.

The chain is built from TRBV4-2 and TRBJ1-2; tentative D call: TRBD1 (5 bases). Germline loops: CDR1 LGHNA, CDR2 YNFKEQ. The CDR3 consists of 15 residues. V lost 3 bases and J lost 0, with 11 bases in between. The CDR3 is CASSHGTLTNYGYTF. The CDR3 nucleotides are TGTGCCAGCAGCCATGGGACCCTAACTAACTATGGCTACACCTTC.

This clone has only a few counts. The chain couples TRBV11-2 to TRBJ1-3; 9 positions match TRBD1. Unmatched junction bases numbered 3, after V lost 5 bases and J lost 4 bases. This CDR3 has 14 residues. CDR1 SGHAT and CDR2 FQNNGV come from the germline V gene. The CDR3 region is CASSPTGGGNTIYF. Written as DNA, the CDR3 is TGTGCCAGCAGCCCTACAGGGGGCGGAAACACCATATATTTT.

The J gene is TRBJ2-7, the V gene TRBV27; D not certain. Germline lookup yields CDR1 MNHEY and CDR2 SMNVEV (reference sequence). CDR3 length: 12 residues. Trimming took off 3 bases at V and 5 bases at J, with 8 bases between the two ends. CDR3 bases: TGTGCCAGCAGTTTCAAGGGTAACGAGCAGTACTTC. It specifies CASSFKGNEQYF.